This is a list of T cell receptor beta chains from one sample in a study of Ad26.COV2.S vaccination and SARS-CoV-2 variants. Assay used: immunoSEQ multiplex PCR; TCRdb lists only in-frame clones, some missing. The repertoire holds around 370,000 clones, with roughly 94% as singletons. This sample comprised peripheral blood, obtained after recovery from COVID-19. Every receptor here comes from a human donor who had recovered from COVID-19. Both conserved end residues are part of each CDR3. The D gene is left open where the match is weak. The listing skips clone size in some rows; elsewhere it reads once, few, many or a size class.

.,TRBD1,TRBJ1-2,TRBV7-9,TGTGCCAGCAGCTTGGAACAGGGGGCGTATGGCTACACCTTC,CASSLEQGAYGYTF
.,TRBD2,TRBJ2-3,TRBV7-6,TGTGCCAGCAGCTTAGCAAGCGGGGGACGCACAGATACGCAGTATTTT,CASSLASGGRTDTQYF
once,.,TRBJ2-5,TRBV29-1,TGCAGCGTCCGCTCCGGGCCTCGTCCGGAGACCCAGTACTTC,CSVRSGPRPETQYF
.,TRBD1,TRBJ2-4,TRBV5-1,TGCGCCAGCAGCGCAAACAGGGGGCCCAAAAACATTCAGTACTTC,CASSANRGPKNIQYF
.,.,TRBJ1-1,TRBV5-4,TGTGCCAGCAGCTCCTCCCGGCGGACTGAAGCTTTCTTT,CASSSSRRTEAFF
.,TRBD2,TRBJ2-3,TRBV6-4,TGTGCCAGCAGTGAAGTAGCGGGGGCTGATACGCAGTATTTT,CASSEVAGADTQYF
.,.,TRBJ2-7,TRBV4-3,TGCGCCAGCAGCCCTCAGACGGTGAGCTCCTACGAGCAGTACTTC,CASSPQTVSSYEQYF
.,.,TRBJ2-4,TRBV27,TGTGCCAGCAGTCGGGGAGGAGTACTATTTAACATTCAGTACTTC,CASSRGGVLFNIQYF
few,.,TRBJ1-2,TRBV19,TGTGCCAGTAGTATACTCCGACAAGCCTCGGACTATGGCTACACCTTC,CASSILRQASDYGYTF
.,TRBD2,TRBJ2-5,TRBV4-3,TGCGCCAGCAGCCACGAGCGGGGGGATCAAGAGACCCAGTACTTC,CASSHERGDQETQYF
.,.,TRBJ1-1,TRBV6-5,TGTGCCAGCAGTTACTCAAGACCCCCTGGAAACACTGAAGCTTTCTTT,CASSYSRPPGNTEAFF
.,.,TRBJ1-1,TRBV6-5,TGTGCCAGCAGCCGACCGGGACAGAACACTGAAGCTTTCTTT,CASSRPGQNTEAFF
.,.,TRBJ1-2,TRBV3-1/TRBV3-2,TGTGCCAGCAGTCCTGAGATCGGTACGGTAAACTATGGCTACACCTTC,CASSPEIGTVNYGYTF
.,TRBD1,TRBJ2-7,TRBV7-2,TGTGCCAGCAGCGTTTCCTGGACAGGGGTTACCTACGAGCAGTACTTC,CASSVSWTGVTYEQYF
.,.,TRBJ1-6,TRBV27,TGTGCCAGCAGTTTCCTTCCCCAGAGCTCCTATAATTCACCCCTCCACTTT,CASSFLPQSSYNSPLHF
.,TRBD1,TRBJ2-7,TRBV11-3,TGTGCCAGCAGCCCCGGGACAGGGCACGAGCAGTACTTC,CASSPGTGHEQYF
.,.,TRBJ2-5,TRBV5-1,TGCGCCAGCAGCTTTCGGGAGACCCAGTACTTC,CASSFRETQYF
.,.,TRBJ2-2,TRBV15,TGTGCCACCAGCAGAGATCTCAGGAACACCGGGGAGCTGTTTTTT,CATSRDLRNTGELFF
.,.,TRBJ2-7,TRBV11-2,TGTGCCAGCAGCTCCCAGGGGACTACCACCTACGAGCAGTACTTC,CASSSQGTTTYEQYF
.,.,TRBJ2-1,TRBV5-6,TGTGCCAGCAGCTGGAGCACTGAGCAGTTCTTC,CASSWSTEQFF
.,.,TRBJ1-1,TRBV7-2,TGTGCCAGCAGCCCCCTGACAGTGCCCCGGAACACTGAAGCTTTCTTT,CASSPLTVPRNTEAFF
.,.,TRBJ1-2,TRBV6-5,TGTGCCAGCATACCACAGGGAACCTATGGCTACACCTTC,CASIPQGTYGYTF
.,.,TRBJ1-2,TRBV2,TGTGCCAGGAGGCGGGGGAACTATGGCTACACCTTC,CARRRGNYGYTF
.,.,TRBJ1-2,TRBV13,TGTGCCAGCTCCTTAGTCTCCTATGGCTACACCTTC,CASSLVSYGYTF
few,TRBD1,TRBJ1-5,TRBV12-3/TRBV12-4,TGTGCCAGCAGCAGGGGGGATCAGCCCCAGCATTTT,CASSRGDQPQHF
.,TRBD1,TRBJ2-7,TRBV3-1/TRBV3-2,TGTGCCAGCAGCTCTCGGGCCGGGACAGCTTACGAGCAGTACTTC,CASSSRAGTAYEQYF
.,.,TRBJ1-5,TRBV7-6,TGTGCCAGCAGCCCATTATCGGGGGATCAGCCCCAGCATTTT,CASSPLSGDQPQHF
.,.,TRBJ1-3,TRBV18,TGTGCCAGCTCACCAGTGGGAGGCTCTGGAAACACCATATATTTT,CASSPVGGSGNTIYF
.,TRBD1,TRBJ2-2,TRBV7-6,TGTGCCAGCAGCCTACAGGGGGCACGCACCGGGGAGCTGTTTTTT,CASSLQGARTGELFF
.,.,TRBJ1-5,TRBV29-1,TGCAGCGTTGGCCGTTCGGGACCCGGACAGCCCCAGCATTTT,CSVGRSGPGQPQHF
.,.,TRBJ1-1,TRBV11-2,TGTGCCAGCAGCTTAGGAGGGGTCAGGACTGAAGCTTTCTTT,CASSLGGVRTEAFF
.,.,TRBJ2-7,TRBV6-1,TGTGCCAGCAGTGAAGGAGTCGGCACACTAGCCTCCTACGAGCAGTACTTC,CASSEGVGTLASYEQYF
.,TRBD1,TRBJ1-2,TRBV7-6,TGTGCCAGCAGCTTGGGGACAGGGGGCCCTAGGGATGGCTACACCTTC,CASSLGTGGPRDGYTF
.,TRBD1,TRBJ2-7,TRBV27,TGTGCCAGCAGGACGGGACAGACCTACGAGCAGTACTTC,CASRTGQTYEQYF
.,.,TRBJ2-1,TRBV6-1,TGTGCCAGCAGTGAAGCGTCCTCCAGGGGAGGATACTACAATGAGCAGTTCTTC,CASSEASSRGGYYNEQFF
.,.,TRBJ1-1,TRBV5-6,TGTGCCAGCAGCTTCAATATGAACACTGAAGCTTTCTTT,CASSFNMNTEAFF
.,.,TRBJ1-1,TRBV5-1,TGCGCCAGCAGCCCGGAGCACACTTTGGTAGCTTTCTTT,CASSPEHTLVAFF
.,.,TRBJ1-1,TRBV5-1,TGCCCGATTCAAGTTGGCCGGACGAACACTGAAGCTTTCTTT,CPIQVGRTNTEAFF
.,TRBD1,TRBJ1-3,TRBV5-4,TGTGCCAGCAGTATGGAGGGGGGACAGGGTAGAAACACCATATATTTT,CASSMEGGQGRNTIYF
.,.,TRBJ1-2,TRBV9,TGTGCCAGCAGCGGTCTCCCGATTTATGGCTACACCTTC,CASSGLPIYGYTF
.,.,TRBJ1-6,TRBV6-6,TGTGCCAGCACCCGGACCCCCTGGGACTATAATTCACCCCTCCACTTT,CASTRTPWDYNSPLHF
.,.,TRBJ2-3,TRBV7-7,TGTGCTAGCAGCTCCGGAACAGGTCGCACAGATACGCAGTATTTT,CASSSGTGRTDTQYF
.,.,TRBJ1-1,TRBV5-1,TGCGCCAGCAGCTTCCAAACTTATAACACTGAAGCTTTCTTT,CASSFQTYNTEAFF